This entry is about one T cell receptor beta chain. Its antigen is unknown. This CDR3 is also generated by other DNA sequences in the sample. The sample is drawn from a study of beta chain features in type 1 diabetes. V lost 2 bases and J lost 7; bases outside the gene matches: 2. This CDR3 has 12 amino acids. Germline V lookup: CDR1 GTSNPN, CDR2 SVGIG (reference sequence). Sequenced material consisted of expressed TCRB transcripts (all of the isolated RNA was reverse transcribed). The assay was immunoSEQ multiplex PCR, and TCRdb's table has in-frame clones only and misses some. The table has hundreds of thousands of clones, around 15% seen once. Study results and limitations: For Type 1 diabetes patients, all four CD4+ subsets carried TCRB CDR3s that were moderately but significantly shorter.

The sequenced sample consisted of naive CD4+ T cells from blood. The rearrangement joins TRBV30 to TRBJ1-5, with 7 bases fitting TRBD1. The TCR originated in a young man with type 1 diabetes. Here the CDR3 reads CAWSPGGQPQHF. CDR3 in DNA: TGTGCCTGGAGTCCAGGGGGGCAGCCCCAGCATTTT.